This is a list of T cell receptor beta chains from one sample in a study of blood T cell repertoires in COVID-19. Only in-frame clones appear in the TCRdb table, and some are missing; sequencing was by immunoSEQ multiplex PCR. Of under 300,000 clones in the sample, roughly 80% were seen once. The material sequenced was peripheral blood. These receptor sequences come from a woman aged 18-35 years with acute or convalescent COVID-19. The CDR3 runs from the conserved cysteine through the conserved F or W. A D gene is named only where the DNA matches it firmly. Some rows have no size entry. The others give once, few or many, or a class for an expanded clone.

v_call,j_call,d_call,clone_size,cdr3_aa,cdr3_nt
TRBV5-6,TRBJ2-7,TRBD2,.,CASSPTSGRALREQYF,TGTGCCAGCAGTCCAACTAGCGGGAGGGCCTTGAGGGAGCAGTACTTC
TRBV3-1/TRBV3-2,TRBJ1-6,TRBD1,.,CASSQGTGTSPLHF,TGTGCCAGCAGCCAAGGGACAGGGACGTCACCCCTCCACTTT
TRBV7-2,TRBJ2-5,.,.,CASSPGRGYETQYF,TGTGCCAGCAGCCCAGGGAGGGGGTACGAGACCCAGTACTTC
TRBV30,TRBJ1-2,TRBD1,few,CAWRRDRLGPYGYTF,TGTGCCTGGAGACGGGACAGACTTGGGCCCTATGGCTACACCTTC
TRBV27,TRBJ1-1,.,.,CASSLSWAGVTEAFF,TGTGCCAGCAGTTTATCCTGGGCAGGGGTGACTGAAGCTTTCTTT
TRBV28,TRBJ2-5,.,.,CASLRSGYTQYF,TGTGCCAGCTTACGGTCGGGGTATACCCAGTACTTC
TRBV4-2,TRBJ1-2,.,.,CASSTRQYGYTF,TGTGCCAGCAGCACTCGACAGTATGGCTACACCTTC
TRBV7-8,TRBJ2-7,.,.,CASSLPHLRPYEQYF,TGTGCCAGCAGCTTACCTCACTTGAGGCCCTACGAGCAGTACTTC
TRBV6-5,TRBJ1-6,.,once,CASTMGREGSPLHF,TGTGCCAGCACCATGGGCAGGGAAGGATCACCCCTCCACTTT
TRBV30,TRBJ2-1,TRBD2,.,CAWSVLGTSGLGEQFF,TGTGCCTGGAGTGTACTTGGGACTAGCGGGCTTGGTGAGCAGTTCTTC
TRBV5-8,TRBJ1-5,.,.,CASSLGTGNQPQHF,TGTGCCAGCAGCTTGGGGACAGGCAATCAGCCCCAGCATTTT
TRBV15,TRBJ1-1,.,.,CATSTRFWTVRNTEAFF,TGTGCCACCAGCACCCGTTTTTGGACAGTAAGGAACACTGAAGCTTTCTTT
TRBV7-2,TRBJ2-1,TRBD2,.,CASSPGLAGEWPEQFF,TGTGCCAGCAGCCCGGGACTAGCGGGAGAGTGGCCTGAGCAGTTCTTC
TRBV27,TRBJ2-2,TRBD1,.,CASSFRDRLDSGELFF,TGTGCCAGCAGTTTCCGGGACAGGCTCGATAGCGGGGAGCTGTTTTTT
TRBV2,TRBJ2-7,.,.,CASSEPLASYEQYF,TGTGCCAGCAGTGAACCCCTAGCGAGCTACGAGCAGTACTTC
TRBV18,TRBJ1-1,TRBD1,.,CASSPYRGDTEAFF,TGTGCCAGCTCACCGTACAGGGGTGACACTGAAGCTTTCTTT
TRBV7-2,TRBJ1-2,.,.,CASRPGQYGYTF,TGTGCCAGCAGACCAGGACAGTATGGCTACACCTTC
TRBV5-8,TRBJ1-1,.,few,CASSLFPSSTEAFF,TGTGCCAGCAGCTTGTTCCCGTCCTCCACTGAAGCTTTCTTT
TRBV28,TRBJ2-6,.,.,CASSGRLGISGANVLTF,TGTGCCAGCAGTGGGAGACTCGGGATATCCGGGGCCAACGTCCTGACTTTC
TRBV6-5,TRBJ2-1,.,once,CAILADRTGRDEQFF,TGTGCCATCCTTGCCGATCGGACAGGGAGGGATGAGCAGTTCTTC
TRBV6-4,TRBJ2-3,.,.,CASSDSDTADTQYF,TGTGCCAGCAGTGACTCCGACACCGCCGATACGCAGTATTTT
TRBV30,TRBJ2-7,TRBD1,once,CAWSSFPGQGIGF,TGTGCCTGGAGTTCCTTCCCGGGACAGGGAATTGGCTTC
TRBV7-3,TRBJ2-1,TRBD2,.,CASSPVFGLAGGSGNEQFF,TGTGCCAGCAGCCCCGTCTTTGGACTAGCGGGAGGGTCCGGCAATGAGCAGTTCTTC
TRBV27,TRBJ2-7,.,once,CASSLSAGRGYEQYF,TGTGCCAGCAGTTTGTCCGCGGGACGCGGCTACGAGCAGTACTTC
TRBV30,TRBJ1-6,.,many,CAWVAGVLNSPLHF,TGTGCCTGGGTCGCAGGGGTTCTTAATTCACCCCTCCACTTT
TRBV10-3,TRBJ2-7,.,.,CAISESGWDTSTYEQYF,TGTGCCATCAGTGAGTCGGGTTGGGACACCTCTACCTACGAGCAGTACTTC
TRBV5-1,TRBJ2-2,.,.,CASAFGQRRSGELFF,TGCGCCAGCGCTTTCGGCCAGAGGAGATCCGGGGAGCTGTTTTTT
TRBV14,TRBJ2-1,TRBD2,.,CASSQERTSGVYNEQFF,TGTGCCAGCAGCCAAGAGCGGACTAGCGGAGTCTACAATGAGCAGTTCTTC
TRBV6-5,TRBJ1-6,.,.,CASTHRGAQNSPLHF,TGTGCCAGCACCCATCGGGGGGCGCAGAATTCACCCCTCCACTTT
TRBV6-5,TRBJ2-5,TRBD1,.,CASSYSTGASTETQYF,TGTGCCAGCAGTTACTCGACAGGGGCCTCCACTGAGACCCAGTACTTC
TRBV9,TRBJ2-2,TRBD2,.,CASSSLAAGELFF,TGTGCCAGCAGCTCCCTAGCGGCCGGGGAGCTGTTTTTT
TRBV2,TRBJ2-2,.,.,CASSPTLSNTGELFF,TGTGCCAGCAGTCCTACTTTATCGAACACCGGGGAGCTGTTTTTT